This TCR beta chain was observed in a study of blood T cell repertoires in COVID-19 (dated by TCRdb to between 2020 and 2021). With respect to the entire study: The collaborator samples originated in the United States, Italy and Spain and spanned the acute and convalescent phases of COVID-19. A de-identified subject ID, COVID-19 status, age in years and sex were almost always included in the sample metadata. Samples came from the ongoing ImmuneRACE study (first 160 participants) plus 1,254 subjects from 6 global collaborators. The material from the prospective study consisted of cDNA or gDNA derived from T cells, B-cell-depleted T cells, or PBMCs. Deeply sampled blood TCRbeta repertoires from subjects exposed to, actively infected with, or recovered from COVID-19 were included in the dataset. HLA class I and class II types, where available, came from metadata supplied by the sample provider rather than from assay-based typing. The repertoires were made available in a free public database intended to serve as a resource for research on the immune response to SARS-CoV-2.

Trimming takes 6 bases off V and 6 bases off J; junction bases not matched to a gene: 8. CDR1 MNHEY and CDR2 SVGAGI were looked up in the germline V gene. The CDR3 covers 14 residues, taking in both the cysteine and the phenylalanine. The read is trimmed to its CDR3 DNA, 42 bases read in frame from base 1. At one collaborating source in Seattle, patients were enrolled during active infection and were followed longitudinally through the course of disease. The collaborating institutions used their own protocols to collect whole blood in K2EDTA tubes. Collaborator samples were shipped for TCRbeta analysis as frozen whole blood, isolated PBMCs, or DNA extracted from either sample type. Study-level results and caveats: Clinical and demographic metadata were provided uncurated, with the amount varying by source and participant.

Concerning this clone itself: What this receptor recognizes is not known. Base qualities are not provided; no much larger clone lies one nucleotide away.

TCRbeta CDR3 regions were amplified from genomic DNA by means of the immunoSEQ Assay, a bias-controlled multiplex PCR. From the authors' description of their analysis: Nucleated cell counts per sample were estimated from amplification of reference gene primers within the assay. Sequence reads were collapsed and filtered to measure the absolute abundance of every unique TCRbeta CDR3 rearrangement. For each sample, productive Simpson clonality was calculated as the square root of Simpson's diversity index over productive rearrangements. Not all clones reach the TCRdb copy of this immuneACCESS table, which keeps in-frame sequences only. Checked studies attribute under half of the gap to unresolved V genes and leave the rest unexplained. D and trimming come from the DNA, and the V and J calls and clone size come from that table. For this sample there are about 300,000 clones; around nine tenths appear just once. In total, the top ten clones hold less than 2% of the sample.

This clonotype was sampled from a woman aged 25 to 39 with COVID-19, enrolled during active disease. The chain was built from TRBV6-5 and TRBJ1-2; TRBD1 lines up with 9 middle nucleotides. The sequenced sample consisted of peripheral blood. The DNA sequence is TGTGCCAGCAGCCCGGGACAGGGAGTCCATGGCTACACCTTC. Its product reads: CASSPGQGVHGYTF.